What follows are 14 T cell receptor beta chains derived from one specimen sequenced in a study of cytomegalovirus exposure and HLA in healthy donors. This PCR relied on a set of 60 Vbeta primers and 13 Jbeta primers. Sequenced by immunoSEQ multiplex PCR; TCRdb stores in-frame clones only, minus some. The table lists some 110,000 clones, about three fifths of them singletons. The sequenced sample consisted of PBMCs. The receptors shown here come from a woman aged 40 to 50 in good health and CMV-seropositive.

The J gene is TRBJ1-5, the V gene TRBV10-3; 9 positions agree with TRBD1. The V gene end was trimmed by 6 bases and the J gene end by 2 bases; junction bases not matched to a gene: 2. Per germline, CDR1 ENHRY and CDR2 SYGVKD. CDR3 size: 14 residues. The CDR3 sequence: CAIRGTGRNQPQHF. The DNA of the CDR3 is TGTGCCATCAGGGGGACAGGGCGCAATCAGCCCCAGCATTTT.

V and J are TRBV6-1 and TRBJ1-2; TRBD1 matches 8 bases. In germline, CDR1 is MNHNS, CDR2 SASEGT. The V segment lost 4 bases and the J segment 3 bases; nucleotides outside the gene matches: 13. The CDR3 is 17 amino acids. This CDR3 is CASSGSGTGGIYYGYTF. The DNA for the CDR3 is TGTGCCAGCAGTGGCTCCGGGACAGGAGGTATTTACTATGGCTACACCTTC.

The chain is built from TRBV2 and TRBJ1-5; the D is unclear. V lost 4 bases and J lost 6, with 10 bases in between. CDR1 SNHLY and CDR2 FYNNEI come from the germline V gene. The CDR3 extends over 13 amino acids. This chain's CDR3 is CASSAQEGQPQHF. The CDR3 DNA sequence: TGTGCCAGCAGTGCGCAGGAGGGTCAGCCCCAGCATTTT.

The chain recombines TRBV25-1 with TRBJ2-1; D unresolved. Germline-derived CDR1 and CDR2 are MGHDK and SYGVNS. V lost 3 bases and J lost 12, with 9 bases in between. This CDR3 contains 11 residues. DNA for the CDR3: TGTGCCAGCAGTGACCAACTAATGCAGTTCTTC. Its protein product is CASSDQLMQFF.

The rearrangement joins TRBV30 to TRBJ1-1; D call uncertain. The V gene lost 0 bases and the J gene lost 1 base, with 6 bases spanning the gap. This CDR3 is 13 amino acids long. Germline CDR1 reads GTSNPN; CDR2 reads SVGIG (reference sequence). The CDR3 bases are TGTGCCTGGAGTGTACGCGGGAACACTGAAGCTTTCTTT. This encodes CAWSVRGNTEAFF. The whole variable domain, remainder taken from reference TRBV30 and TRBJ1-1, is SQTIHQWPATLVQPVGSPLSLECTVEGTSNPNLYWYRQAAGRGLQLLFYSVGIGQISSEVPQNLSASRPQDRQFILSSKKLLLSDSGFYLCAWSVRGNTEAFFGQGTRLTVV.

This chain links TRBV30 with TRBJ2-7; TRBD1 matches 8 bases. The CDR3 runs 15 residues. The ends lost 3 bases at V and 2 bases at J; junction bases unmatched: 9. Per germline, CDR1 GTSNPN and CDR2 SVGIG (reference sequence). The CDR3, as DNA: TGTGCCTGGAGCGCAGGGGGCGCGGGCCCCTACGAGCAGTACTTC. This sequence encodes CAWSAGGAGPYEQYF.

In its sample, this clone is medium-sized. V gene TRBV6-1 combines with J gene TRBJ1-4; 9 bases match TRBD1. Germline trimming cut 7 bases from V and 7 bases from J; bases unmatched to any gene: 7. CDR1 MNHNS and CDR2 SASEGT come from the germline V gene. The length of the CDR3 is 14 residues. CDR3 in DNA: TGTGCCAGCAACCCGGGACAGGGAAGTGAAAAACTGTTTTTT. It yields the protein CASNPGQGSEKLFF.

The V call is TRBV6-5, the J call TRBJ1-1; D unclear. V was pared by 0 bases and J by 0 bases, with 5 bases between. The CDR3 is 14 residues long. CDR1 is MNHEY, CDR2 SVGAGI, per germline. The CDR3: CASSYSEMNTEAFF. CDR3 coding DNA: TGTGCCAGCAGTTACTCAGAGATGAACACTGAAGCTTTCTTT.

There are a few counts of this clone. The rearrangement joins TRBV7-9 to TRBJ2-7; 9 bases are shared with TRBD1. Germline CDR1 SEHNR, CDR2 FQNEAQ (reference sequence). CDR3 length: 15 residues. V dropped 0 bases and J dropped 4; count of bases not matched to a gene: 4. CDR3 residues: CASSLAGQGLYEQYF. The CDR3 DNA follows: TGTGCCAGCAGCTTAGCAGGACAGGGGCTTTACGAGCAGTACTTC.

V gene TRBV11-2 combines with J gene TRBJ2-3, with D perhaps matching TRBD1 (6 bases). Germline V gives CDR1 SGHAT, CDR2 FQNNGV. The germline V and J ends were trimmed by 6 bases and 2 bases, with 15 bases remaining between them. The CDR3 sequence is 15 residues long. The CDR3 DNA reads as TGTGCCAGCAGTTCCCCGGGACAAGTCACAGATACGCAGTATTTT. This codes for CASSSPGQVTDTQYF.

The gene calls are TRBV19 and TRBJ2-1; tentatively, D is TRBD2 (6 bases). The V end was cut by 4 bases, the J end by 6 bases, with 10 bases between. The CDR3 is 13 amino acids. Germline V CDR1 and CDR2: LNHDA, SQIVND (reference sequence). CDR3 region: CASSSGLSNEQFF. CDR3 DNA sequence: TGTGCCAGTAGTAGCGGACTATCCAATGAGCAGTTCTTC.

This sequence joins TRBV29-1 and TRBJ2-5, with 9 bases aligning to TRBD1. Germline V CDR1 and CDR2: SQVTM, ANQGSEA. After removal of 7 bases from V and 5 bases from J, the junction contained 8 bases not matched to a gene. CDR3 size: 13 residues. The CDR3 DNA reads TGCAGCGCCCGGGACAGGGTCGGGGAGACCCAGTACTTC. Residues: CSARDRVGETQYF.

In this sample, this clone turned up a few times. The chain links TRBV5-1 to TRBJ2-3; the match to TRBD2 covers 10 bases. Germline V gene lookup returns CDR1 SGHRS and CDR2 YFSETQ. The V gene end was trimmed by 4 bases and the J gene end by 4 bases; junction bases not matched to a gene: 12. This CDR3 contains 17 residues. CDR3: CASSPRPPSGGSDTQYF. In DNA, the CDR3 is TGCGCCAGCAGCCCCAGGCCCCCTAGCGGGGGTTCAGATACGCAGTATTTT.

The rearrangement uses TRBV2 and TRBJ2-3; 7 bases are shared with TRBD2. This CDR3 comprises 15 residues. Trimming took 6 bases from V and 6 from J; bases not matched to a gene: 12. Germline CDR1 is SNHLY and CDR2 is FYNNEI. CDR3 region: CASSSQGGVPDTQYF. In nucleotides, the CDR3 is TGTGCCAGCAGCTCTCAGGGAGGGGTGCCCGATACGCAGTATTTT.